This T cell receptor beta chain emerged from a study of T cells in Graves' hyperthyroidism and ophthalmopathy. Study-wide results and caveats: In the analysis, a 13 V-J model separated ophthalmopathy from stable hyperthyroidism. Also found in blood were most expanded thyroid clonotypes above 0.001.

A remark on this clonotype: Its cognate antigen is unknown.

Amplified TCR beta CDR3 regions came from RNA transcripts. The HTBI primer set was used in a first-round RT-PCR of the TCR CDR3. TCRdb analysed the multiplex PCR reads with MiXCR anew, one entry per CDR3 protein. The sample includes hundreds of thousands of distinct CDR3 sequences, 16% of them seen just once. CDR1 and CDR2 (germline): ENHRY, SYGVKD. The V gene end was trimmed by 0 bases and the J gene end by 7 bases; junction bases not matched to a gene: 8. This CDR3 has 16 residues. Uncontrolled infection, other autoimmune disease, pregnancy or lactation excluded patients. The TCR was taken from a woman aged 30 to 39 with Graves' hyperthyroidism. This chain links TRBV10-3 with TRBJ2-1; 8 bases agree with TRBD2. Sequences were obtained from blood. CDR3 loop: CAISESFVGTRNEQFF. The CDR3 nucleotides read TGTGCCATCAGTGAGTCGTTCGTAGGGACTAGGAATGAGCAGTTCTTC.